This TCR beta chain is from a study of PD-1 blockade in classical Hodgkin lymphoma. On this clone itself: The antigen is undetermined.

Libraries were prepared by immunoSEQ multiplex PCR; TCRdb keeps only in-frame clonotypes and omits some of them. Altogether 10,000 to 15,000 clones are present, around four fifths being singletons, with the ten largest covering about 24%. The V end was cut by 3 bases, the J end by 3 bases, with 8 bases between. Per germline, CDR1 KGHSH and CDR2 LQKENI. The CDR3 consists of 13 residues. Whole-study results and caveats: Relative to healthy donors, newly diagnosed patients reportedly had lower baseline TCR diversity, which was reported as lower still in relapsed/refractory patients.

Relapse after autologous stem cell transplantation occurred in every patient, and brentuximab vedotin exposure varied. Thawed PBMCs were the source of CD8+ T cells, obtained through magnetic negative selection. The source is a human donor with classical Hodgkin lymphoma. V and J are TRBV18 and TRBJ1-1; D is unresolved. The sequencing used CD8+ T cells from blood, collected at baseline. Here the CDR3 reads CASSPDRDTEAFF. The CDR3 nucleotides are TGTGCCAGCTCACCCGACCGGGACACTGAAGCTTTCTTT.